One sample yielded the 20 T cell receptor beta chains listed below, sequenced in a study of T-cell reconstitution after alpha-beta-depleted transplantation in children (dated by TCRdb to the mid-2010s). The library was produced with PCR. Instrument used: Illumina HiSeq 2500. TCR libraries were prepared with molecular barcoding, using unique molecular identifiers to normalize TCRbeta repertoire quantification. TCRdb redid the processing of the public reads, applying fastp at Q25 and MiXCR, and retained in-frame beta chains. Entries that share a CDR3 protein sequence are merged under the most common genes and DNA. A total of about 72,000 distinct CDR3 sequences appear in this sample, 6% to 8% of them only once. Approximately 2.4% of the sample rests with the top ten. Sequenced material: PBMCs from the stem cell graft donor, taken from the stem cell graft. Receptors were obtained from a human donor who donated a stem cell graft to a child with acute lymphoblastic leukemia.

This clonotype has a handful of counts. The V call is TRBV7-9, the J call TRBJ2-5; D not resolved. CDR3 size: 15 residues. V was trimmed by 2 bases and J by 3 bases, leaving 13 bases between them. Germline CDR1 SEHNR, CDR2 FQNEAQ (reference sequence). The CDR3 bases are TGTGCCAGCAGCTTACTGAAACAGAGCGAAGAGACCCAGTACTTC. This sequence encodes CASSLLKQSEETQYF.

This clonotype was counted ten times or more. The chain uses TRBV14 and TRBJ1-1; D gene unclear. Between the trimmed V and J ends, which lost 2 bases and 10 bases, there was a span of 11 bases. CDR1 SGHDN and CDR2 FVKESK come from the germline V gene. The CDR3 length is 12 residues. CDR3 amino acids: CASSQTRRGAFF. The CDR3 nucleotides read TGTGCCAGCAGCCAAACTCGTCGGGGAGCTTTCTTT.

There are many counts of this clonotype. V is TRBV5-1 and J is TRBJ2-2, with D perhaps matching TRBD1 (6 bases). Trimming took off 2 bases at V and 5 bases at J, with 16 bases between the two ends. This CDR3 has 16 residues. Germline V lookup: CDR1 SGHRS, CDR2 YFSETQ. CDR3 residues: CASSFQGNIGTGELFF. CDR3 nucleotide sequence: TGCGCCAGCAGCTTCCAGGGGAACATTGGGACCGGGGAGCTGTTTTTT. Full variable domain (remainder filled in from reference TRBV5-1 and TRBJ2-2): KAGVTQTPRYLIKTRGQQVTLSCSPISGHRSVSWYQQTPGQGLQFLFEYFSETQRNKGNFPGRFSGRQFSNSRSEMNVSTLELGDSALYLCASSFQGNIGTGELFFGEGSRLTVL.

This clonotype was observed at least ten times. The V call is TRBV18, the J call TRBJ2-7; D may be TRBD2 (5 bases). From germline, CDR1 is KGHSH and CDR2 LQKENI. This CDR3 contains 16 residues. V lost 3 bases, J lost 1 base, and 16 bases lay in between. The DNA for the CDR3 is TGTGCCAGCTCACCTTTTCTGCTAGAGGGTTCCTACGAGCAGTACTTC. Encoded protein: CASSPFLLEGSYEQYF.

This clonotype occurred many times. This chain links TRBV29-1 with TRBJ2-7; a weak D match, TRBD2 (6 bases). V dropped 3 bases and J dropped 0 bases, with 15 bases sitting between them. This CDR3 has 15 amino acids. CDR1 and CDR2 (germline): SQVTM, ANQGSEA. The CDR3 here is CSVEEGLRSSYEQYF. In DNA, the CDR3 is TGCAGCGTTGAGGAGGGACTTAGGAGCTCCTACGAGCAGTACTTC.

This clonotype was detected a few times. This CDR3 is CASGVDGSTDTQYF. CDR3 in DNA: TGTGCCAGCGGGGTGGATGGGAGCACAGATACGCAGTATTTT. The chain recombines TRBV9 with TRBJ2-3; D remains unclear. Germline-derived CDR1 and CDR2 are SGDLS and YYNGEE. V dropped 7 bases and J dropped 0 bases, with 12 bases sitting between them. This CDR3 comprises 14 residues. Drawing the rest from reference TRBV9 and TRBJ2-3, the complete variable domain is DSGVTQTPKHLITATGQRVTLRCSPRSGDLSVYWYQQSLDQGLQFLIQYYNGEERAKGNILERFSAQQFPDLHSELNLSSLELGDSALYFCASGVDGSTDTQYFGPGTRLTVL.

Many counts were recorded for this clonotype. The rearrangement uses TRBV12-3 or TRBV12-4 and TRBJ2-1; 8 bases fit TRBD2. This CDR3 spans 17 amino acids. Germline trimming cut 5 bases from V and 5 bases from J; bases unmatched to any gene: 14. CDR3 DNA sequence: TGTGCCAGCAGTCAGGCGGGGGGCGGCTTAGCCCACAATGAGCAGTTCTTC. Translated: CASSQAGGGLAHNEQFF.

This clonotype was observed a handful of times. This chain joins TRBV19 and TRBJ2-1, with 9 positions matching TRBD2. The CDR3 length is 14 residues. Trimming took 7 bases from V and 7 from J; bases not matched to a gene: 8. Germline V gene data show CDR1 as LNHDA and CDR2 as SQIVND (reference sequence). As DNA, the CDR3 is TGTGCCAGTACAAAGCGGGGGGTTCCTAATGAGCAGTTCTTC. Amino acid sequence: CASTKRGVPNEQFF.

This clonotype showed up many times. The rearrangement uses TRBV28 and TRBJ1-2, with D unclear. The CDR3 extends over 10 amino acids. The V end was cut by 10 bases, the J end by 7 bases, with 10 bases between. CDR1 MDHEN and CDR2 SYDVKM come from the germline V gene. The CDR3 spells CAIGRFGYTF. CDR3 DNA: TGTGCCATCGGGAGGTTTGGCTACACCTTC.

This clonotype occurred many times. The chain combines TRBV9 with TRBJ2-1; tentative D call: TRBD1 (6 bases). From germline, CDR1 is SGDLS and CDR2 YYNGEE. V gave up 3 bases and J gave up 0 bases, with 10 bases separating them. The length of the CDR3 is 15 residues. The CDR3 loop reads CASSAGQSSYNEQFF. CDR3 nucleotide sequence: TGTGCCAGCAGCGCCGGACAGAGCTCCTACAATGAGCAGTTCTTC. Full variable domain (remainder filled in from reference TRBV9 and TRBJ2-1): DSGVTQTPKHLITATGQRVTLRCSPRSGDLSVYWYQQSLDQGLQFLIQYYNGEERAKGNILERFSAQQFPDLHSELNLSSLELGDSALYFCASSAGQSSYNEQFFGPGTRLTVL.

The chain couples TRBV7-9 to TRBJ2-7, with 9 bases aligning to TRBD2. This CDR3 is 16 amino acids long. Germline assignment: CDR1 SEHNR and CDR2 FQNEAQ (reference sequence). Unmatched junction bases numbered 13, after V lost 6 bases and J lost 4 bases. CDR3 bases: TGTGCCAGCAGTCCTAGAGCGGGAGGTCAGGGATACGAGCAGTACTTC. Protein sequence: CASSPRAGGQGYEQYF.

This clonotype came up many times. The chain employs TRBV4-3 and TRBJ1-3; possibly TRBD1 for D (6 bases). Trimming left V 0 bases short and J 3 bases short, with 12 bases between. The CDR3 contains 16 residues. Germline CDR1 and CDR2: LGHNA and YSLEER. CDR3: CASSQEVGAGGNTIYF. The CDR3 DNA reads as TGCGCCAGCAGCCAAGAAGTGGGGGCGGGTGGAAACACCATATATTTT.

CDR3 sequence (DNA): TGTGCCAGCAGCCCCCGGATTGGGGCAACTAATGAAAAACTGTTTTTT. This translates into CASSPRIGATNEKLFF. V is TRBV7-3 and J is TRBJ1-4; D uncertain. Trimming shortened V by 5 bases and J by 0 bases, and 13 bases separated the two germline ends. Germline lookup yields CDR1 SGHTA and CDR2 FQGTGA. This CDR3 has 16 amino acids.

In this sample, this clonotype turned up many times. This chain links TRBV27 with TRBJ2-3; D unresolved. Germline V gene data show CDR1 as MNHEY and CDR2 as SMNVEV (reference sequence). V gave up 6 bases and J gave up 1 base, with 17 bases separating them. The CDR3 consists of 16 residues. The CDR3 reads CASRTPARLGTDTQYF. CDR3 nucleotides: TGTGCCAGCAGAACCCCGGCTAGACTCGGCACAGATACGCAGTATTTT.

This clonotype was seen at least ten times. The DNA for the CDR3 is TGTGCCAGCAGTTTAACTAGCGGGATCAGCTCCTACGAGCAGTACTTC. Translated: CASSLTSGISSYEQYF. V usage is TRBV12-3 or TRBV12-4 and J usage is TRBJ2-7; 10 nucleotides line up with TRBD2. The CDR3 runs to 16 residues. The trim removed 2 bases at V and 0 bases at J, leaving 4 bases unmatched.

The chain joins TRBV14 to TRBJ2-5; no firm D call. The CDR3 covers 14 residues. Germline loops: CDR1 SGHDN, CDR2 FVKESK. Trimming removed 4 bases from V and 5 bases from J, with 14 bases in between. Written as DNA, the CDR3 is TGTGCCAGCAGCCCGAACCCAAGGCGGGAGACCCAGTACTTC. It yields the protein CASSPNPRRETQYF.

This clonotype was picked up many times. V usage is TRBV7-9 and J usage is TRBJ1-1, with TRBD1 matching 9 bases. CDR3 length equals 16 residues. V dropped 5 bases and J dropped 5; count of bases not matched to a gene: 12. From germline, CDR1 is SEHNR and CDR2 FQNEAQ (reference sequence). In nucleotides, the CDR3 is TGTGCCAGCAGCCTCCCCGGGACAGGGAGTCGTACTGAAGCTTTCTTT. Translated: CASSLPGTGSRTEAFF.

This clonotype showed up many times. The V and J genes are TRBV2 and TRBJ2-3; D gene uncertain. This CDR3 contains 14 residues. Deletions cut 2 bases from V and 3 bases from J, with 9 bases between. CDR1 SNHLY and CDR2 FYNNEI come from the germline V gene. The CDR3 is CASSERATTDTQYF. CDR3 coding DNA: TGTGCCAGCAGTGAAAGGGCTACAACAGATACGCAGTATTTT.

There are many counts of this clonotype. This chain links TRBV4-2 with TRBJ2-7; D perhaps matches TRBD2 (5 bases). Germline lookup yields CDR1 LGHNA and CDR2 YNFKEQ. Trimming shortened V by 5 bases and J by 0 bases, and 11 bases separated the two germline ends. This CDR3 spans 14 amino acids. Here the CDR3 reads CASSSGLVSYEQYF. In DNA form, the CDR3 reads TGTGCCAGCAGCAGTGGACTGGTCTCCTACGAGCAGTACTTC.

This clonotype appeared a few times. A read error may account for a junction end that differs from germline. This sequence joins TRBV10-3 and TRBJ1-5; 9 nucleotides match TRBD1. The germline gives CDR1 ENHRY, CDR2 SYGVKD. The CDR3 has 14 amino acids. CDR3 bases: TGTGCCATCAGGGCGACAGGGGGGGAGCAGCCCCAGCTTTTT. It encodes CAIRATGGEQPQLF.